The clone carrying this TCR beta chain showed up just a few times. Its antigen is unknown. The data originate from a study of T cells in Graves' hyperthyroidism and ophthalmopathy. Study background: At initial diagnosis, before any treatment had begun, peripheral blood was obtained. Findings of the study overall: A model using 13 V-J features told ophthalmopathy apart from stable hyperthyroidism. Expanded thyroid clonotypes (above 0.001) were mostly also found in blood.

CDR1 is SQVTM and CDR2 is ANQGSEA in the germline V gene. The V gene lost 2 bases and the J gene lost 2 bases, with 12 bases spanning the gap. The CDR3 loop spans 14 amino acids. TCR beta CDR3 regions were amplified from RNA. First-round RT-PCR of the TCR CDR3 relied on the HTBI primer set. TCRdb fed the multiplex PCR reads into MiXCR, producing one record per CDR3 protein. The sample yields about 420,000 distinct CDR3 sequences, around a sixth seen once. Sequenced sample: blood. The rearrangement uses TRBV29-1 and TRBJ1-2; D may be TRBD1 (5 bases). The clonotype comes from a woman aged 18-29 years with Graves' hyperthyroidism. CDR3 DNA: TGCAGCGTTGAATTATGGGGGAGGAACTATGGCTACACCTTC. Translating it yields CSVELWGRNYGYTF.